One sample yielded the 31 T cell receptor beta chains listed below, sequenced in a study of OX40 agonist ivuxolimab in advanced cancers. Here immunoSEQ multiplex PCR was the method, and the copy in TCRdb shows in-frame clones only, minus some. The data contain approximately 46,000 clones, 88% of them singletons. Sequencing was performed on CD4+ or CD8+ T cells sorted from blood, taken in a trial of the OX40 agonist ivuxolimab. The receptors derive from an adult with an advanced solid tumor such as melanoma, head and neck, liver or kidney cancer.

The chain carries TRBV28 and TRBJ2-7; tentatively, D is TRBD2 (5 bases). CDR3 length equals 14 residues. Trimming left V 3 bases short and J 4 bases short, with 13 bases between. Germline CDR1 is MDHEN and CDR2 is SYDVKM. The CDR3 sequence: CASSFSAGPYEQYV. In DNA, the CDR3 is TGTGCCAGCAGTTTCTCCGCGGGCCCTTACGAGCAGTACGTC.

The chain combines TRBV2 with TRBJ1-2, with D possibly TRBD1 on 5 matching bases. The CDR3 is made up of 14 amino acids. CDR1 and CDR2 from the germline V gene are SNHLY and FYNNEI. The V and J ends lost 3 bases and 4 bases respectively, with 12 bases between them. DNA for the CDR3: TGTGCCAGCAGTGAGGGCAGGGAAATCTATGGCTACACCTTC. It translates to CASSEGREIYGYTF.

The chain has TRBV28 and TRBJ2-4, with D possibly matching TRBD2 (5 bases). Germline assignment: CDR1 MDHEN and CDR2 SYDVKM. V lost 7 bases, J lost 0 bases, and 13 bases lay in between. The CDR3 consists of 15 residues. Here the CDR3 DNA reads TGTGCCAGCACCGGGGTTTCCGTAGCCAAAAACATTCAGTACTTC. It translates to CASTGVSVAKNIQYF.

This chain connects TRBV4-1 to TRBJ2-4, with 9 bases aligning to TRBD1. The ends lost 4 bases at V and 2 bases at J; junction bases unmatched: 9. In germline, CDR1 is MGHRA, CDR2 YSYEKL. The length of the CDR3 is 17 residues. This CDR3 reads CASSPDGQGWTKNIQYF. The CDR3 region has the DNA TGCGCCAGCAGCCCCGACGGACAGGGGTGGACCAAAAACATTCAGTACTTC.

This clone was seen more than once but under ten times. The chain links TRBV7-6 to TRBJ2-1; TRBD1 is a possible D gene (6 bases). CDR3 length: 14 residues. Germline V lookup: CDR1 SGHVS, CDR2 FNYEAQ. Trimming left V 3 bases short and J 8 bases short, with 14 bases between. The CDR3 region has the DNA TGTGCCAGCAGCTTGGCGCTACAGGGCGATGAGCAGTTCTTC. Encoded protein: CASSLALQGDEQFF.

V is TRBV5-1 and J is TRBJ1-5; D remains ambiguous. V was cut by 5 bases and J by 3 bases, with 24 bases left in between. The CDR3 runs to 18 residues. CDR1 is SGHRS and CDR2 is YFSETQ in the germline V gene. The CDR3 reads CASSGSPFERRPNQPQHF. The CDR3 DNA follows: TGCGCCAGCAGTGGGAGCCCTTTTGAAAGGAGACCCAATCAGCCCCAGCATTTT.

The rearrangement uses TRBV27 and TRBJ2-1; D is tentatively TRBD1 or TRBD2 (5 bases each). Germline CDR1 is MNHEY and CDR2 is SMNVEV (reference sequence). Trimming shortened V by 2 bases and J by 7 bases, and 9 bases separated the two germline ends. The length of the CDR3 is 13 residues. CDR3 amino acids: CASSLQGGNEQFF. The CDR3 DNA reads as TGTGCCAGCAGTTTACAGGGCGGGAATGAGCAGTTCTTC.

This clone has only a few counts. One end of the junction does not line up with germline, which may come from a read error. Different DNA sequences within this sample yield the same CDR3. The CDR3 reads CASSQESDQPQHF. CDR3 DNA: TGCGCCAGCAGCCAAGAAAGCGATCAGCCCCAGCATTTT. This chain connects TRBV5-4 to TRBJ1-5; D remains ambiguous. The germline V gene has CDR1 SGHNT and CDR2 YYREEE (reference sequence). The CDR3 covers 13 residues.

The rearrangement joins TRBV27 to TRBJ1-5; TRBD1 might be the D (6 bases). The length of the CDR3 is 11 residues. Germline CDR1 MNHEY, CDR2 SMNVEV (reference sequence). The germline V and J ends were trimmed by 9 bases and 9 bases, with 12 bases remaining between them. DNA for the CDR3: TGTGCCAGTGGGGGGCAGGGGCCCCAGCATTTT. Protein product: CASGGQGPQHF.

The J gene is TRBJ2-1, the V gene TRBV14, with 7 bases that match TRBD1. After removal of 4 bases from V and 4 bases from J, the junction contained 7 bases not matched to a gene. Germline V gene lookup returns CDR1 SGHDN and CDR2 FVKESK. The CDR3 has 15 residues. This CDR3 reads CASSLGQSLYNEQFF. The CDR3 DNA is TGTGCCAGCAGCCTGGGACAGTCCTTATACAATGAGCAGTTCTTC.

This chain uses TRBV28 with TRBJ1-2, with 7 bases identical to TRBD1. V lost 6 bases, J lost 3 bases, and 7 bases stayed unmatched. The CDR3 runs 14 residues. CDR1 MDHEN and CDR2 SYDVKM come from the germline V gene. In DNA, the CDR3 is TGTGCCAGCAGCCATGGGACAGAATACTATGGCTACACCTTC. Translation gives CASSHGTEYYGYTF.

This chain links TRBV28 with TRBJ2-7; TRBD1 matches 7 bases. The CDR3 length is 15 residues. Trimming at V came to 2 bases and at J to 2 bases, leaving 6 bases not matched to a gene. CDR1 and CDR2 (germline): MDHEN, SYDVKM. The CDR3 DNA reads as TGTGCCAGCAGTTTAAACAGGGGTATCCCCTACGAGCAGTACGTC. It translates to CASSLNRGIPYEQYV.

There are a few counts of this clone. The V and J genes are TRBV7-6 and TRBJ2-7; D possibly corresponds to TRBD2 (6 bases). This CDR3 has 20 amino acids. V was pared by 5 bases and J by 5 bases, with 34 bases between. Germline values: CDR1 SGHVS, CDR2 FNYEAQ. CDR3 residues: CASSPRPVLPQGLQVDEQYF. The DNA of the CDR3 is TGTGCCAGCAGCCCCCGCCCGGTCTTACCCCAGGGACTGCAAGTGGACGAGCAGTACTTC.

The table lists this clone with a count of one. The gene calls are TRBV9 and TRBJ1-4; TRBD1 aligns across 7 bases. This CDR3 contains 20 residues. The germline V gene has CDR1 SGDLS and CDR2 YYNGEE. Losses at the gene ends were 0 bases for V and 0 bases for J; bases not matched to a gene: 14. The CDR3 is CASSVARGQENAATNEKLFF. Here the CDR3 DNA reads TGTGCCAGCAGCGTAGCCCGAGGACAGGAGAACGCCGCAACTAATGAAAAACTGTTTTTT.

This clone was counted a single time. The chain couples TRBV9 to TRBJ2-1, with D unresolved. CDR3 length equals 13 residues. Trimming took 0 bases from V and 4 from J, leaving 5 bases between them. Per germline, CDR1 SGDLS and CDR2 YYNGEE. The CDR3 region has the DNA TGTGCCAGCAGCGTAGAACTGTACAATGAGCAGTTCTTC. Its protein product is CASSVELYNEQFF. Variable domain in full (rest from reference TRBV9 and TRBJ2-1): DSGVTQTPKHLITATGQRVTLRCSPRSGDLSVYWYQQSLDQGLQFLIQYYNGEERAKGNILERFSAQQFPDLHSELNLSSLELGDSALYFCASSVELYNEQFFGPGTRLTVL.

The chain carries TRBV7-9 and TRBJ2-3; 13 nucleotides agree with TRBD2. Germline V CDR1 and CDR2: SEHNR, FQNEAQ (reference sequence). The CDR3 sequence is 17 residues long. With V trimmed by 3 bases and J by 5 bases, 8 bases remained unmatched. The CDR3 nucleotides are TGTGCCAGCAGCTTCCCTGGGACTAGCGGGGATAGAGATACGCAGTATTTT. Translating it yields CASSFPGTSGDRDTQYF.

The V gene is TRBV7-2, the J gene TRBJ1-1; D ambiguous. Looked up from germline, CDR1 is SGHTA and CDR2 is FQGNSA. The V gene lost 4 bases and the J gene lost 1 base, with 7 bases spanning the gap. This CDR3 contains 13 residues. The CDR3 protein is CASSSWGNTEAFF. DNA of the CDR3: TGTGCCAGCAGCTCGTGGGGGAACACTGAAGCTTTCTTT.

The chain uses TRBV6-4 and TRBJ2-2, with 10 bases matching TRBD1. This CDR3 is 19 amino acids long. J lost 0 bases, V lost 6 bases, and 13 bases had no gene match. The germline V gene encodes CDR1 MRHNA and CDR2 SNTAGT. CDR3 in amino acids: CASRRSPGDRGTNTGELFF. The CDR3 DNA is TGTGCCAGCAGGCGTAGTCCCGGGGACAGGGGTACGAACACCGGGGAGCTGTTTTTT.

The chain employs TRBV7-2 and TRBJ1-5; D is perhaps TRBD1 (5 bases). V was pared by 5 bases and J by 7 bases, with 12 bases between. The CDR3 has 13 amino acids. Per germline, CDR1 SGHTA and CDR2 FQGNSA. The CDR3 loop reads CASSLGGAQPQHF. The CDR3 bases are TGTGCCAGCAGCCTAGGAGGGGCCCAGCCCCAGCATTTT.

This clone was observed a handful of times. The V and J genes are TRBV10-1 and TRBJ1-5; TRBD1 matches 8 bases. This CDR3 contains 14 residues. From germline, CDR1 is WNHNN and CDR2 SYGVQD (reference sequence). J was trimmed by 6 bases and V by 6 bases; bases with no gene match: 7. CDR3 sequence (DNA): TGCGCCAGCAGGGAGGACAGGGTGGGTCAGCCCCAGCATTTT. This gives the protein CASREDRVGQPQHF.

J is TRBJ2-1 and V is TRBV19, with TRBD1 matching over 7 bases. J was trimmed by 2 bases and V by 6 bases; bases with no gene match: 4. Germline values: CDR1 LNHDA, CDR2 SQIVND (reference sequence). CDR3 length equals 14 residues. CDR3 coding DNA: TGTGCCAGTAGGGCCCAGGGGGCCTACAATGAGCAGTTCTTC. Translating gives CASRAQGAYNEQFF. Full variable domain (rest looked up from reference TRBV19 and TRBJ2-1): DGGITQSPKYLFRKEGQNVTLSCEQNLNHDAMYWYRQDPGQGLRLIYYSQIVNDFQKGDIAEGYSVSREKKESFPLTVTSAQKNPTAFYLCASRAQGAYNEQFFGPGTRLTVL.

The chain couples TRBV7-8 to TRBJ1-5, with TRBD1 identical over 9 bases. The V gene's germline CDR1 is SGHVS and CDR2 FQNEAQ. V lost 4 bases and J lost 6; bases outside the gene matches: 4. This CDR3 has 14 amino acids. The CDR3 loop is CASSWTGVSQPQHF. CDR3 bases: TGTGCCAGCAGCTGGACAGGGGTGAGTCAGCCCCAGCATTTT.

This chain connects TRBV7-2 to TRBJ2-7; D not resolved. Trimming removed 4 bases at V and 3 bases at J, with 7 bases between. Per germline, CDR1 SGHTA and CDR2 FQGNSA. This CDR3 has 12 residues. CDR3 loop: CASSSSVYEQYF. The CDR3 DNA is TGTGCCAGCAGCTCCTCGGTCTACGAGCAGTACTTC.

The gene calls are TRBV28 and TRBJ2-7; D possibly corresponds to TRBD2 (6 bases). Trimming took 6 bases from V and 6 from J, leaving 21 bases between them. Germline values: CDR1 MDHEN, CDR2 SYDVKM. The CDR3 loop spans 15 amino acids. In DNA, the CDR3 is TGTGCCAGCAGGATGACGGAGGGGCCCTTCCTCGAGCAGTACTTC. Its protein product is CASRMTEGPFLEQYF.

V is TRBV9 and J is TRBJ2-7; D might be TRBD2 (6 bases). The germline CDR1 and CDR2 sequences are SGDLS and YYNGEE. V was clipped by 0 bases and J by 8 bases, with 9 bases between them. The CDR3 totals 12 residues. CDR3 DNA: TGTGCCAGCAGCGTAGATGCGGGGAAGCAGTACTTC. Translated: CASSVDAGKQYF.

The CDR3 loop is CSVVSWGTEAFF. DNA for the CDR3: TGCAGCGTTGTCTCCTGGGGAACTGAAGCTTTCTTT. The chain employs TRBV29-1 and TRBJ1-1; D gene uncertain. CDR3 length equals 12 residues. CDR1 and CDR2 (germline): SQVTM, ANQGSEA. V was trimmed by 4 bases and J by 5 bases, leaving 11 bases between them.

The chain joins TRBV11-2 to TRBJ1-3, with TRBD1 identical over 12 bases. With V trimmed by 6 bases and J by 0 bases, 12 bases remained unmatched. From germline, CDR1 is SGHAT and CDR2 FQNNGV. The CDR3 covers 19 residues. The CDR3 is CASRDAGTGGYYSGNTIYF. The CDR3, as DNA: TGTGCCAGCAGGGATGCCGGGACAGGGGGCTACTACTCTGGAAACACCATATATTTT. The full variable domain, completed using reference TRBV11-2 and TRBJ1-3, is EAGVAQSPRYKIIEKRQSVAFWCNPISGHATLYWYQQILGQGPKLLIQFQNNGVVDDSQLPKDRFSAERLKGVDSTLKIQPAKLEDSAVYLCASRDAGTGGYYSGNTIYFGEGSWLTVV.

The genes are TRBV7-6 and TRBJ2-1, with 9 bases fitting TRBD1. Germline CDR1 SGHVS, CDR2 FNYEAQ. The CDR3 loop spans 16 amino acids. V dropped 4 bases and J dropped 4; count of bases not matched to a gene: 8. The CDR3 spells CASSSKGQGWYNEQFF. CDR3 in DNA: TGTGCCAGCAGCTCGAAGGGACAGGGATGGTACAATGAGCAGTTCTTC.

The rearrangement links TRBV7-9 to TRBJ1-6; D remains unclear. The germline CDR1 and CDR2 sequences are SEHNR and FQNEAQ (reference sequence). V was cut by 5 bases and J by 8 bases, with 7 bases left in between. The CDR3 is 12 residues long. CDR3 nucleotide sequence: TGTGCCAGCAGCCCGGGTTATTCACCCCTCCACTTT. Protein sequence: CASSPGYSPLHF.

This sequence joins TRBV7-3 and TRBJ2-7; D is unclear. Trimming removed 2 bases from V and 7 bases from J, with 12 bases in between. Germline assignment: CDR1 SGHTA and CDR2 FQGTGA. This CDR3 region has 13 residues. CDR3 in amino acids: CASSLGQPEEQYF. The CDR3, as DNA: TGTGCCAGCAGCTTAGGCCAACCGGAGGAGCAGTACTTC.

CDR3 in amino acids: CASSQDRGDTEAFF. CDR3 sequence (DNA): TGCGCCAGCAGCCAAGATAGGGGTGACACTGAAGCTTTCTTT. This chain uses TRBV4-3 with TRBJ1-1, with D possibly TRBD1 on 5 matching bases. V lost 0 bases and J lost 3, with 8 bases in between. The CDR3 runs to 14 residues. Germline CDR1 reads LGHNA; CDR2 reads YSLEER.